This TCR beta chain was identified in a study of glioma-infiltrating T cells after dendritic cell vaccination. The overall study: Glioblastoma patients came from Phase I and II dendritic cell vaccination trials.

The primer mix had 60 V beta and 13 J beta primers. Sequencing was performed with immunoSEQ multiplex PCR; in TCRdb, only in-frame clones are kept and a portion is missing. The sample lists 80,000 to 100,000 clones, approximately 80% seen once, with 5.5% to 7% in the top ten. Blood PBMC samples: pre-vaccination, two weeks post third vaccination, and at tumor progression. Trimming cost V 0 bases and J 3 bases; bases outside gene matches: 3. This CDR3 is built from 15 residues. Germline V gives CDR1 SGHRS, CDR2 YFSETQ. The sample here was blood, taken before dendritic cell vaccination. This receptor was obtained from a human donor with glioblastoma. The chain joins TRBV5-1 to TRBJ2-1; 7 bases match TRBD2. The CDR3 DNA follows: TGCGCCAGCAGCTTGGCCGGACTAGTCTACAATGAGCAGTTCTTC. Translation: CASSLAGLVYNEQFF.